This T cell receptor (beta chain) comes out of a study of T cell responses to AZD1222 COVID-19 vaccine. Overall study findings and caveats: CD4 TCRs linked to vaccination spanned spike, dominating at 160-218 and 743-854. Vaccination with two AZD1222 doses was followed by a rise in Spike-specific TCR breadth and depth.

Using immunoSEQ multiplex PCR, the repertoire was profiled, and TCRdb retains in-frame clones only, with some absent. The table shows approximately 94,000 clones, with roughly nine tenths occurring only once. In its sample, this clone was seen once. Its antigen is unknown. Specimen: peripheral blood, collected on day 0 of AZD1222 vaccination. The receptor was derived from an adult in good health.

In nucleotides, the CDR3 is TGTGCCAGCAGCCCCGACATCCAAGAGACCCAGTACTTC. Encoded protein: CASSPDIQETQYF. The J gene is TRBJ2-5, the V gene TRBV4-2; D unresolved. The V gene lost 4 bases and the J gene lost 1 base, with 7 bases spanning the gap. Per the germline V gene, CDR1 is LGHNA and CDR2 is YNFKEQ. CDR3 size: 13 residues.